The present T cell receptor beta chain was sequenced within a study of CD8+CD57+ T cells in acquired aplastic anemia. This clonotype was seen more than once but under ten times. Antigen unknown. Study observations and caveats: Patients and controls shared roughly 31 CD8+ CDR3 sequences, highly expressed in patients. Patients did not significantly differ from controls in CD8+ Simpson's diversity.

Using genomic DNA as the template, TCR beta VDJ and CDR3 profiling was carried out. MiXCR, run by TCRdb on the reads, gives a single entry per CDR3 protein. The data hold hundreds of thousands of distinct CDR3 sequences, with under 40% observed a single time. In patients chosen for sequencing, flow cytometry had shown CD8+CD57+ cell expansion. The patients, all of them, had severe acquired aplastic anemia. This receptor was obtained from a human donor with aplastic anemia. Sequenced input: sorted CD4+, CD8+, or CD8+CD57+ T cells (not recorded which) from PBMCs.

Here the CDR3 DNA reads TGCGCCAGCAGCTGGGGAACTAGCACAGATACGCAGTATTTT. It translates to CASSWGTSTDTQYF. The chain recombines TRBV5-1 with TRBJ2-3; D uncertain. The CDR3 sequence is 14 residues long. The V end was cut by 3 bases, the J end by 0 bases, with 8 bases between. Looked up from germline, CDR1 is SGHRS and CDR2 is YFSETQ.